The 15 T cell receptor beta chains below all came from one sample that was sequenced in a study of OX40 agonist ivuxolimab in advanced cancers. Sequencing used immunoSEQ multiplex PCR; TCRdb keeps in-frame clones, though not all of them. The sample has around 64,000 clones, 80% seen once; the top ten hold more than 1%. The starting material was CD4+ or CD8+ T cells sorted from blood, obtained in a trial of the OX40 agonist ivuxolimab. All receptors come from an adult with an advanced solid tumor such as melanoma, head and neck, liver or kidney cancer.

The rearrangement links TRBV5-6 to TRBJ1-4; TRBD1 matches 9 bases. The length of the CDR3 is 14 residues. V was clipped by 0 bases and J by 8 bases; unmatched bases: 2. Germline CDR1 reads SGHDT; CDR2 reads YYEEEE. In DNA form, the CDR3 reads TGTGCCAGCAGCTTGGGGGACAGGGCGGAAAAACTGTTTTTT. As protein: CASSLGDRAEKLFF.

The rearrangement joins TRBV4-2 to TRBJ2-1; 8 bases map to TRBD1. CDR3 size: 16 residues. Germline V CDR1 and CDR2: LGHNA, YNFKEQ. V shed 4 bases and J 1 base; nucleotides not matched to a gene: 6. CDR3 DNA: TGTGCCAGCAGCCCGGACGGACAGGGTTCCTACAATGAGCAGTTCTTC. Residues: CASSPDGQGSYNEQFF.

This chain uses TRBV7-2 with TRBJ1-1; D is unresolved. Trimming stripped 5 bases from V and 0 bases from J, with 10 bases between. Germline CDR1 SGHTA, CDR2 FQGNSA. This CDR3 region has 14 residues. The CDR3 region has the DNA TGTGCCAGCAGCCTCAGTCTCCTGAACACTGAAGCTTTCTTT. The encoded protein is CASSLSLLNTEAFF.

V usage is TRBV7-2 and J usage is TRBJ2-5, with D maybe TRBD1 (6 bases). CDR1 and CDR2 (germline): SGHTA, FQGNSA. This CDR3 is built from 13 residues. V lost 3 bases to trimming and J lost 2 bases, with 7 bases between them. CDR3 nucleotides: TGTGCCAGCAGCTTGGGGGCTCAAGAGACCCAGTACTTC. It is translated as CASSLGAQETQYF.

This chain uses TRBV7-2 with TRBJ1-2; D not certain. CDR1 and CDR2 from the germline V gene are SGHTA and FQGNSA. Between the trimmed V and J ends, which lost 3 bases and 5 bases, there was a span of 13 bases. The CDR3 has 14 amino acids. The CDR3 sequence is CASSFPGRVYGYTF. The CDR3 DNA sequence: TGTGCCAGCAGCTTCCCGGGGAGAGTGTATGGCTACACCTTC.

The CDR3 protein is CSVAEGTGRTDTQYF. CDR3 sequence (DNA): TGCAGCGTTGCGGAAGGGACAGGGCGGACAGATACGCAGTATTTT. The J gene is TRBJ2-3, the V gene TRBV29-1, with 9 bases lining up with TRBD1. Germline CDR1 is SQVTM and CDR2 is ANQGSEA. With 4 bases clipped from V and 3 bases from J, the junction kept 8 bases outside the gene matches. This CDR3 has 15 amino acids.

By frequency in the sample, this clone is medium-sized. The CDR3, as DNA: TGTGCCAGCACAGAGAACACTGAAGCTTTCTTT. Amino acid sequence: CASTENTEAFF. The chain uses TRBV2 and TRBJ1-1; D uncertain. Germline-derived CDR1 and CDR2 are SNHLY and FYNNEI. The V end lost 7 bases, the J end lost 1 base, and 4 bases lay between the germline ends. This CDR3 has 11 amino acids.

This rearrangement joins TRBV6-1 to TRBJ1-5, with a weak D call TRBD1 (5 bases). Germline V gene sequence: CDR1 MNHNS, CDR2 SASEGT. V lost 4 bases, J lost 0 bases, and 16 bases lay in between. The CDR3 spans 17 residues. Here the CDR3 reads CASSGVSGTSSNQPQHF. DNA of the CDR3: TGTGCCAGCAGTGGCGTTTCCGGGACGTCTAGCAATCAGCCCCAGCATTTT.

The chain has TRBV27 and TRBJ1-1; D is ambiguous. Trimming removed 3 bases at V and 5 bases at J, with 13 bases between. This CDR3 spans 14 amino acids. Germline CDR1 and CDR2: MNHEY and SMNVEV (reference sequence). CDR3 loop: CASSFPDRRTEAFF. The CDR3 DNA reads TGTGCCAGCAGTTTTCCAGACCGGAGGACTGAAGCTTTCTTT.

V usage is TRBV2 and J usage is TRBJ2-7; D ambiguous. V dropped 11 bases and J dropped 5 bases, with 22 bases sitting between them. The CDR3 has 14 amino acids. Germline lookup yields CDR1 SNHLY and CDR2 FYNNEI. The CDR3 reads CAGRPGLTGDEQYF. DNA for the CDR3: TGTGCCGGTAGACCCGGGCTGACCGGCGACGAGCAGTACTTC.

This clone was found once. The gene calls are TRBV6-6 and TRBJ1-2; D is perhaps TRBD1 (5 bases). The V gene's germline CDR1 is MNHNY and CDR2 SVGAGI (reference sequence). The CDR3 consists of 13 residues. Trimming cost V 7 bases and J 4 bases, with 13 bases left between them. DNA of the CDR3: TGTGCCAGCACCTCTTCCGGGGGCTATGGCTACACCTTC. It yields the protein CASTSSGGYGYTF.

The chain uses TRBV7-2 and TRBJ1-5; 7 nucleotides line up with TRBD1. Germline loops: CDR1 SGHTA, CDR2 FQGNSA. This CDR3 spans 14 amino acids. The V and J ends lost 5 bases and 4 bases, in that order; junction bases with no gene match: 5. CDR3 sequence reads: CASSTQGGNQPQHF. In DNA, the CDR3 is TGTGCCAGCAGCACCCAGGGGGGGAATCAGCCCCAGCATTTT.

In the case of this clone: Other DNA sequences in the sample encode the same CDR3. This chain uses TRBV4-1 with TRBJ2-7; possible D gene TRBD2, 5 bases. This CDR3 has 15 residues. Germline CDR1 MGHRA, CDR2 YSYEKL. V was cut by 1 base and J by 0 bases, with 10 bases left in between. CDR3 sequence: CASSQGRGSSYEQYF. The CDR3 nucleotides are TGCGCCAGCAGCCAAGGGAGAGGGAGCTCCTACGAGCAGTACTTC.

The chain couples TRBV4-2 to TRBJ2-3; 12 bases agree with TRBD2. V shed 5 bases, J shed 0 bases, and the junction held 6 bases outside the gene matches. There are 17 residues in the CDR3. Germline V gene sequence: CDR1 LGHNA, CDR2 YNFKEQ. The CDR3 DNA is TGTGCCAGCAGCACGACCGGGACTAGCGGGAGCACAGATACGCAGTATTTT. Residues: CASSTTGTSGSTDTQYF.

V and J are TRBV7-3 and TRBJ1-2; TRBD1 matches 9 bases. The germline CDR1 and CDR2 sequences are SGHTA and FQGTGA. V trimming: 4 bases; J trimming: 4 bases; junction bases outside the gene matches: 7. This CDR3 is 15 amino acids long. CDR3 DNA sequence: TGTGCCAGCAGCTCAGGGGACAGGGAATTCTATGGCTACACCTTC. Protein: CASSSGDREFYGYTF.